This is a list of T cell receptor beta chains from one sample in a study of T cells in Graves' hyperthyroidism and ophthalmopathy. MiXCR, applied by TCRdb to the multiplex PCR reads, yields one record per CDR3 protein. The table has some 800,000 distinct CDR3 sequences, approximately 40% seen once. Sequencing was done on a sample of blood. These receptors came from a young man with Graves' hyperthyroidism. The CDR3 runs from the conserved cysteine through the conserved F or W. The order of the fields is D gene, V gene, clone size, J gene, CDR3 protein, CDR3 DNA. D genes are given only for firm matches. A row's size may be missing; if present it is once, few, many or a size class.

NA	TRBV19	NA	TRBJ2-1	CASSSGPGRGSGVNYNEQFF	TGTGCCAGTAGTAGCGGCCCAGGCAGGGGAAGCGGGGTAAACTACAATGAGCAGTTCTTC
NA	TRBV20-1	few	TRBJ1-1	CSARTGTPTEAFF	TGCAGTGCTAGAACTGGGACACCCACTGAAGCTTTCTTT
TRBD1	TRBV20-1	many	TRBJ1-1	CSARGDRGAAEAFF	TGCAGTGCTAGGGGAGACAGGGGGGCGGCTGAAGCTTTCTTT
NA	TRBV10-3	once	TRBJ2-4	CAISEDNIQYF	TGTGCCATCAGTGAGGACAACATTCAGTACTTC
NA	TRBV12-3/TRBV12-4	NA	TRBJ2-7	CASSLALGPKVSYEQYF	TGTGCCAGCAGTTTAGCGCTGGGCCCAAAGGTTTCCTACGAGCAGTACTTC
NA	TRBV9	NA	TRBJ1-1	CASSAIDGQLNTEAFF	TGTGCCAGCAGTGCTATTGACGGACAGCTGAACACTGAAGCTTTCTTT
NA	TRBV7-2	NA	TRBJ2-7	CASSLSSHEQYF	TGTGCCAGCAGCTTATCCTCCCACGAGCAGTACTTC
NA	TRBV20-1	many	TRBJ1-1	CSARDTKNTEAFF	TGCAGTGCTAGAGATACGAAGAACACTGAAGCTTTCTTT
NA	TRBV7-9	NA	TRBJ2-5	CASSLDDNQPQYF	TGTGCCAGCAGCTTAGACGACAATCAGCCCCAGTACTTC
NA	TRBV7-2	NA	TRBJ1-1	CASSLWEGMNTEAFF	TGTGCCAGCAGCTTATGGGAGGGAATGAACACTGAAGCTTTCTTT
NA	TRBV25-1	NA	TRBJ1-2	CASSYDARTADNYGYTF	TGTGCCAGCAGTTACGACGCCCGGACAGCGGATAACTATGGCTACACCTTC
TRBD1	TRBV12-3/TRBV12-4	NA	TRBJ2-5	CASRGTVGQETQYF	TGTGCCAGCAGGGGGACAGTGGGCCAAGAGACCCAGTACTTC
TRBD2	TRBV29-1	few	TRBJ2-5	CSVWTSGGGWETQYF	TGCAGCGTATGGACTAGCGGGGGGGGGTGGGAGACCCAGTACTTC
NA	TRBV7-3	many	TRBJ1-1	CASSLFGNTEAFF	TGTGCCAGCAGCTTATTCGGGAACACTGAAGCTTTCTTT
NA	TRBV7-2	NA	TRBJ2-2	CASSLGLGTPGELFF	TGTGCCAGCAGCTTAGGCCTCGGGACACCCGGGGAGCTGTTTTTT
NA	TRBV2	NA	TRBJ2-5	CATHASRHRQETQYF	TGTGCCACCCACGCTTCAAGACACCGACAAGAGACCCAGTACTTC
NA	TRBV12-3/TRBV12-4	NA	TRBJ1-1	CASSFKGHEAFF	TGTGCCAGCAGTTTCAAAGGGCATGAAGCTTTCTTT
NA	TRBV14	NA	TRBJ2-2	CASRPEGAGELFF	TGTGCCAGCCGCCCTGAGGGGGCCGGGGAGCTGTTTTTT
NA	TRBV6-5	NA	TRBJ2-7	CARGGSGRACEQYF	TGTGCCCGCGGAGGATCGGGCAGGGCCTGCGAGCAGTACTTC
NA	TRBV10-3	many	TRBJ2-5	CATQGGETQYF	TGTGCCACCCAGGGGGGAGAGACCCAGTACTTC
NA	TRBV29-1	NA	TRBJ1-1	CSVEDLGKGGETEAFF	TGCAGCGTTGAAGATCTTGGGAAGGGAGGAGAAACTGAAGCTTTCTTT
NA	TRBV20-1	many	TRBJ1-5	CSARPDGFGEPQHF	TGCAGTGCTAGACCTGACGGTTTCGGAGAGCCCCAGCATTTT